Listed below are T cell receptor beta chains from one sample, sequenced in a study of T cells in Graves' hyperthyroidism and ophthalmopathy. MiXCR was run by TCRdb on the multiplex PCR reads, yielding one entry per CDR3 protein. Of 490,000 or so distinct CDR3 sequences listed, 15% to 20% are singletons. Sequences were obtained from blood. These receptors were obtained from a woman aged 25-40 years with Graves' ophthalmopathy. The CDR3 runs from the conserved cysteine through the conserved F or W. D genes are given only for firm matches. Part of the rows lack a size; the others show once, few, many or a class for expanded clones.

v_gene	d_gene	abundance	j_gene	CDR3nt	CDR3aa
TRBV20-1	-	many	TRBJ2-7	TGCAGTGCAACGGGACTGCAACCCTACGAGCAGTACTTC	CSATGLQPYEQYF
TRBV7-2	-	-	TRBJ1-5	TGTGCCAGCAGCTTGGCGACGGGGGGGGCCAGCAATCAGCCCCAGCATTTT	CASSLATGGASNQPQHF
TRBV10-3	-	few	TRBJ1-1	TGTGCCATCAGTGATCCGGTGAGGGGGGTGACGGCTGAAGCTTTCTTT	CAISDPVRGVTAEAFF
TRBV3-1	TRBD1	many	TRBJ2-7	TGTGCCAGCAGCTATGGACAGGCGAGCTCCTACGAGCAGTACTTC	CASSYGQASSYEQYF
TRBV30	-	-	TRBJ1-1	TGTGCCTGGAGTGGCCGCGGGAACACTGAAGCTTTCTTT	CAWSGRGNTEAFF
TRBV28	-	-	TRBJ1-1	TGTGCCAGCAGTTTTGACCGGGAGATGAACACTGAAGCTTCCTTT	CASSFDREMNTEASF
TRBV27	-	few	TRBJ1-3	TGTGCCAGCAGTTTAGATGGGACGACTGGAAACACCATATATTTT	CASSLDGTTGNTIYF
TRBV2	-	many	TRBJ1-5	TGTGCCAGCAGGGACCGAGACCGAAATCAGCCCCAGCATTTT	CASRDRDRNQPQHF
TRBV5-1	-	many	TRBJ1-1	TGCGCCAGCAGCTTTGTCATGAACACTGAAGCTTTCTTT	CASSFVMNTEAFF
TRBV5-1	TRBD2	many	TRBJ2-1	TGCGCCAGCAGCTCCTCCACTAGCGGAGTTAGCTCCTACAATGAGCAGTTCTTC	CASSSSTSGVSSYNEQFF
TRBV15	TRBD1	few	TRBJ1-2	TGTGCCACCAGCAGAGATCGGGGACAGCCCTATGGCTACACCTTC	CATSRDRGQPYGYTF
TRBV6-1	-	many	TRBJ2-1	TGTGCCAGTACAGGAGGCAATGAGCAGTTCTTC	CASTGGNEQFF
TRBV7-2	-	many	TRBJ2-3	TGTGCCAGCAGCTTAGAAGGCGGGACCACAGATACGCAGTATTTT	CASSLEGGTTDTQYF
TRBV4-1	-	-	TRBJ1-6	TGCGCCAGCAGCCAAGATTCCGGGTGGTCACCCCTCCACTTT	CASSQDSGWSPLHF
TRBV7-2	-	-	TRBJ2-7	TGTGCCAGCAGCTTCAGGCTCGTATACGAGCAGTACTTC	CASSFRLVYEQYF
TRBV20-1	-	few	TRBJ2-1	TGCAGTGCTTATGACCGGGAAAGCTCCTACAATGAGCAGTTCTTC	CSAYDRESSYNEQFF